These 14 T cell receptor beta chains were all obtained from the same sample, sequenced in a study of shared clonotypes between healthy human individuals. Here immunoSEQ multiplex PCR was the method, and the copy in TCRdb shows in-frame clones only, minus some. This sample carries under 650,000 clones, 96% of them seen once, and the ten largest clones take roughly 0.06%. Sequencing input: naive CD4+ T cells sorted from blood. Subset: CD45RA+ positively selected. The receptors originated from a woman aged 30 to 39 in good health.

The sample holds one count of this clone. This sequence joins TRBV10-3 and TRBJ2-2; D ambiguous. V was pared by 6 bases and J by 6 bases, with 11 bases between. Germline V CDR1 and CDR2: ENHRY, SYGVKD. This CDR3 is built from 13 residues. CDR3 residues: CAIRSLDAGELFF. CDR3 bases: TGTGCCATCAGATCCCTCGACGCCGGGGAGCTGTTTTTT.

The chain's CDR3 is CASRTQGGTDTQYF. The CDR3 DNA is TGTGCCAGCAGAACACAGGGAGGCACAGATACGCAGTATTTT. The rearrangement uses TRBV2 and TRBJ2-3; possible D gene TRBD1, 6 bases. This CDR3 is built from 14 residues. The V gene's germline CDR1 is SNHLY and CDR2 FYNNEI. The V end was cut by 6 bases, the J end by 1 base, with 11 bases between.

V gene TRBV18 combines with J gene TRBJ2-2, with D possibly TRBD1 on 6 matching bases. The V end lost 1 base, the J end lost 5 bases, and 14 bases lay between the germline ends. CDR1 is KGHSH and CDR2 is LQKENI in the germline V gene. The CDR3 has 16 amino acids. For the CDR3, the DNA is TGTGCCAGCTCACCACGGACAGAGCCTGTTACCGGGGAGCTGTTTTTT. It is translated as CASSPRTEPVTGELFF.

The rearrangement uses TRBV5-1 and TRBJ1-2; D might be TRBD1 (6 bases). From germline, CDR1 is SGHRS and CDR2 YFSETQ. The length of the CDR3 is 15 residues. Deletions cut 0 bases from V and 2 bases from J, with 11 bases between. The CDR3 nucleotides are TGCGCCAGCAGCTTGGGAGGTCAGGGGAACTATGGCTACACCTTC. Its protein product is CASSLGGQGNYGYTF.

The chain has TRBV10-3 and TRBJ1-5; 7 bases fit TRBD1. V was clipped by 5 bases and J by 7 bases; unmatched bases: 8. Germline CDR1 is ENHRY and CDR2 is SYGVKD. This CDR3 is 14 amino acids long. The chain's CDR3 is CAISRDSQDQPQHF. CDR3 DNA sequence: TGTGCCATCAGTAGGGACAGTCAGGACCAGCCCCAGCATTTT.

J is TRBJ1-2 and V is TRBV5-6; D not resolved. There are 12 residues in the CDR3. V shed 2 bases and J shed 0 bases, with 2 bases lying between them. Germline CDR1 is SGHDT and CDR2 is YYEEEE. The CDR3 DNA follows: TGTGCCAGCAGCTTTTCTAACTATGGCTACACCTTC. It specifies CASSFSNYGYTF. Full variable domain (remainder filled in from reference TRBV5-6 and TRBJ1-2): DAGVTQSPTHLIKTRGQQVTLRCSPKSGHDTVSWYQQALGQGPQFIFQYYEEEERQRGNFPDRFSGHQFPNYSSELNVNALLLGDSALYLCASSFSNYGYTFGSGTRLTVV.

This chain links TRBV7-3 with TRBJ2-2; TRBD1 is a possible D gene (5 bases). In germline, CDR1 is SGHTA, CDR2 FQGTGA. V lost 2 bases and J 5 bases, leaving 12 bases between the germline ends. This CDR3 spans 15 amino acids. CDR3 coding DNA: TGTGCCAGCAGCTTAGGGGCACTGGGAACCGGGGAGCTGTTTTTT. It codes for CASSLGALGTGELFF.

The V and J genes are TRBV29-1 and TRBJ1-1; weak D call: TRBD1 (5 bases). This CDR3 contains 12 residues. The germline V and J ends were trimmed by 5 bases and 0 bases, with 7 bases remaining between them. Looked up from germline, CDR1 is SQVTM and CDR2 is ANQGSEA. DNA of the CDR3: TGCAGCGTTTACAGGATGAACACTGAAGCTTTCTTT. It encodes CSVYRMNTEAFF.

In DNA form, the CDR3 reads TGTGCCAGCAGGACTACAGGGAATCCCTACGAGCAGTACTTC. Translating it yields CASRTTGNPYEQYF. V is TRBV7-8 and J is TRBJ2-7; a weak D match, TRBD1 (6 bases). The germline gives CDR1 SGHVS, CDR2 FQNEAQ. The CDR3 has 14 residues. Trimming cost V 6 bases and J 2 bases, with 14 bases left between them.

This CDR3 is CASSPSQGRYEQYF. The CDR3 nucleotides read TGTGCCAGCAGTCCAAGCCAGGGACGCTACGAGCAGTACTTC. The gene calls are TRBV27 and TRBJ2-7, with D perhaps being TRBD1 or TRBD2 (5 bases each). Deletions cut 5 bases from V and 3 bases from J, with 14 bases between. Germline CDR1 MNHEY, CDR2 SMNVEV (reference sequence). CDR3 length: 14 residues.

The chain uses TRBV6-5 and TRBJ2-1, with a tentative D call TRBD2 (5 bases). The CDR3 runs to 16 residues. Deletions cut 2 bases from V and 0 bases from J, with 11 bases between. Germline assignment: CDR1 MNHEY and CDR2 SVGAGI. The CDR3 sequence is CASSYPGLDSYNEQFF. As DNA, the CDR3 is TGTGCCAGCAGTTACCCCGGACTGGACTCCTACAATGAGCAGTTCTTC.

Of note for this clone: Other DNA sequences of this sample code for an identical CDR3. The rearrangement joins TRBV18 to TRBJ1-1; possible D gene TRBD1, 6 bases. The CDR3 loop spans 14 amino acids. Germline CDR1 KGHSH, CDR2 LQKENI. Trimming removed 1 base at V and 1 base at J, with 7 bases between. This CDR3 reads CASSPLGQNTEAFF. The CDR3 nucleotides read TGTGCCAGCTCACCACTGGGACAGAACACTGAAGCTTTCTTT.

This chain connects TRBV7-3 to TRBJ2-6; 7 bases agree with TRBD2. The germline V gene encodes CDR1 SGHTA and CDR2 FQGTGA. The CDR3 is 17 residues long. J gave up 2 bases and V 4 bases, and 8 bases lay outside the gene matches. CDR3 region: CASSSQGEGAGANVLTF. The CDR3 bases are TGTGCCAGCAGCTCCCAAGGGGAGGGTGCTGGGGCCAACGTCCTGACTTTC.

The rearrangement uses TRBV25-1 and TRBJ1-2; 8 nucleotides match TRBD1. Germline CDR1 reads MGHDK; CDR2 reads SYGVNS. V lost 2 bases and J lost 1; bases outside the gene matches: 3. This CDR3 comprises 15 residues. CDR3 coding DNA: TGTGCCAGCAGTGAACAGGGGGCTGGTAACTATGGCTACACCTTC. The encoded protein is CASSEQGAGNYGYTF.